The clone carrying this TCR beta chain was counted only a few times. Its cognate antigen is unknown. These data come from a study of a mutant IDH1 vaccine in newly diagnosed glioma. Study context: The start of vaccination came 4-6 weeks after radiotherapy alone, or with temozolomide cycles.

The germline gives CDR1 ENHRY, CDR2 SYGVKD. The CDR3 has 14 residues. V lost 6 bases, J lost 5 bases, and 11 bases lay in between. Clones were read by immunoSEQ multiplex PCR, and TCRdb kept only the in-frame ones, dropping some. Of about 50,000 clones listed, approximately 80% are singletons. This sample's time point: week 47, end of study. The content of each vaccine dose was 300 ug of mutant IDH1 20-mer peptide, and topical imiquimod accompanied it. There were new WHO grade 3 or 4 astrocytomas in the donors, and these were IDH1-mutant and ATRX-lost. Sequences were derived from PBMCs, sampled from a glioma patient whose treatment included an IDH1 peptide vaccine. This rearrangement joins TRBV10-3 to TRBJ1-6, with a tentative D call TRBD1 (5 bases). The TCR comes from a woman aged 40-49 years with glioma. Some clones in this sample may be carry-over from other donors' samples. CDR3 region: CAIRRETDNSPLHF. The CDR3 DNA reads TGTGCCATCAGGAGGGAGACAGATAATTCACCCCTCCACTTT.